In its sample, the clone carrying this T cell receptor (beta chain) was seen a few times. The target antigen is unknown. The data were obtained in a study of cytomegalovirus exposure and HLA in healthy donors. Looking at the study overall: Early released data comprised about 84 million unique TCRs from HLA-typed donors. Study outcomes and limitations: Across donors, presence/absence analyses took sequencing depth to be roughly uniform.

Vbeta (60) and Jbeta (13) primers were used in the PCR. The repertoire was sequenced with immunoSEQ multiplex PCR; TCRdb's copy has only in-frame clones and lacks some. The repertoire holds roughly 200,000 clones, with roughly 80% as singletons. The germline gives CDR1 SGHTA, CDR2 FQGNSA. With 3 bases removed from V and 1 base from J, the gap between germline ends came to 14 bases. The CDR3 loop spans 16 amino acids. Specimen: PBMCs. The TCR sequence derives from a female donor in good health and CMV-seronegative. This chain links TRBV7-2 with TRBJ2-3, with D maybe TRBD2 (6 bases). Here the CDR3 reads CASSFPEGPGTDTQYF. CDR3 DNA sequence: TGTGCCAGCAGCTTTCCGGAGGGCCCGGGCACAGATACGCAGTATTTT.